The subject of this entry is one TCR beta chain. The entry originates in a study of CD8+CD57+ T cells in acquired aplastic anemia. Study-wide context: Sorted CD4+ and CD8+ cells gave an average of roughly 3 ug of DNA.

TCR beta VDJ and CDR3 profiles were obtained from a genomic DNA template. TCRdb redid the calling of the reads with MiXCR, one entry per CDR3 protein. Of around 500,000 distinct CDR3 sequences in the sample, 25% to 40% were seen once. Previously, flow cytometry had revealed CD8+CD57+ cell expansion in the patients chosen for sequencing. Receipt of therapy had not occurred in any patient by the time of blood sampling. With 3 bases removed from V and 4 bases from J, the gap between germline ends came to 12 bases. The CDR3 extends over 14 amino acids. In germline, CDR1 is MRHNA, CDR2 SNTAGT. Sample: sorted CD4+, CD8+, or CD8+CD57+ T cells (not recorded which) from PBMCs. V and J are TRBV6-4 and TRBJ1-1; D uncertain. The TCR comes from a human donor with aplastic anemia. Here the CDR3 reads CASSESPRGTEAFF. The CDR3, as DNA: TGTGCCAGCAGTGAATCACCTCGAGGCACTGAAGCTTTCTTT.